Following are 13 T cell receptor beta chains from one sample sequenced in a study of identical twins. MiXCR was run by TCRdb on the 5' RACE reads, yielding one entry per CDR3 protein. Of fewer than 500,000 distinct CDR3 sequences in the sample, about 13% were seen once. This sample was shared with a second study, whose subject was yellow fever vaccine responses in identical twins.

Material for sequencing was CD4+ T cells sorted from blood. These receptors were obtained from a woman younger than 30 in good health.

This clonotype was recorded at least ten times. V gene TRBV20-1 combines with J gene TRBJ1-6, with D tentatively TRBD1 (6 bases). V was clipped by 7 bases and J by 7 bases, with 17 bases between them. CDR3 length: 14 amino acids. Germline CDR1 DFQATT, CDR2 SNEGSKA (reference sequence). In DNA form, the CDR3 reads TGCAGTGGTTTGACAGGTGTATCCAATTCACCCCTCCACTTT. This sequence encodes CSGLTGVSNSPLHF.

This clonotype was counted ten times or more. The gene calls are TRBV6-2 or TRBV6-3 and TRBJ2-1, with TRBD1 matching over 9 bases. V gave up 6 bases and J gave up 9 bases; unmatched junction bases: 3. The germline CDR1 and CDR2 sequences are MNHEY and SVGEGT. The CDR3 has 12 residues. Here the CDR3 reads CASRQGASEQFF. Written as DNA, the CDR3 is TGTGCCAGCAGACAGGGGGCCAGTGAGCAGTTCTTC.

This clonotype turned up a few times. V is TRBV27 and J is TRBJ2-5, with TRBD2 identical over 10 bases. The CDR3 runs 15 residues. V gave up 5 bases and J gave up 4 bases; unmatched junction bases: 7. Germline lookup yields CDR1 MNHEY and CDR2 SMNVEV (reference sequence). The CDR3 spells CASSPSGRARETQYF. The CDR3, as DNA: TGTGCCAGCAGTCCGAGCGGGAGGGCCCGAGAGACCCAGTACTTC.

V gene TRBV7-2 combines with J gene TRBJ1-5; D ambiguous. Germline V lookup: CDR1 SGHTA, CDR2 FQGNSA. This CDR3 is 15 amino acids long. Trimming pared 0 bases from V and 2 bases from J, leaving 8 bases between. The CDR3 region is CASSLAGLGNQPQHF. The CDR3 DNA reads as TGTGCCAGCAGCTTAGCAGGGTTAGGCAATCAGCCCCAGCATTTT.

This sequence joins TRBV6-2 or TRBV6-3 and TRBJ2-1, with 11 nucleotides matching TRBD2. Losses at the gene ends were 2 bases for V and 15 bases for J; bases not matched to a gene: 12. CDR1 and CDR2 from the germline V gene are MNHEY and SVGEGT. The CDR3 totals 15 residues. The CDR3 nucleotides are TGTGCCAGCAGTTACGGTTCTAGCGGGGGGAGCGCTTGGTTCTTC. Protein product: CASSYGSSGGSAWFF.

This clonotype has more than one count but fewer than ten. The chain employs TRBV11-2 and TRBJ2-1; tentatively, D is TRBD2 (5 bases). Germline V gene data show CDR1 as SGHAT and CDR2 as FQNNGV. This CDR3 contains 12 residues. Trimming removed 5 bases at V and 12 bases at J, with 14 bases between. CDR3 amino acids: CASSPQLVGQFF. The DNA for the CDR3 is TGTGCCAGCAGCCCACAACTAGTCGGGCAGTTCTTC. The whole variable domain, filled in from reference TRBV11-2 and TRBJ2-1, reads EAGVAQSPRYKIIEKRQSVAFWCNPISGHATLYWYQQILGQGPKLLIQFQNNGVVDDSQLPKDRFSAERLKGVDSTLKIQPAKLEDSAVYLCASSPQLVGQFFGPGTRLTVL.

CDR3: CASSPPGIGTEAFF. The CDR3 DNA follows: TGTGCCAGCAGCCCCCCAGGGATTGGGACTGAAGCTTTCTTT. This rearrangement joins TRBV7-8 to TRBJ1-1, with TRBD1 as a possible D gene (5 bases). The CDR3 has 14 amino acids. Deletions cut 5 bases from V and 5 bases from J, with 15 bases between. The germline gives CDR1 SGHVS, CDR2 FQNEAQ.

A few counts support this clonotype. The chain couples TRBV5-5 to TRBJ1-2, with D maybe TRBD1 (6 bases). Germline-derived CDR1 and CDR2 are SGHKS and YYEKEE (reference sequence). The CDR3 is 15 residues long. V lost 5 bases and J lost 4, with 18 bases in between. In DNA, the CDR3 is TGTGCCAGCAGTTGGGACACCAGAAAAGGCTATGGCTACACCTTC. Amino acids: CASSWDTRKGYGYTF.

The count of this clonotype is one. This chain uses TRBV6-5 with TRBJ2-7; no clear D. Between the trimmed V and J ends, which lost 4 bases and 2 bases, there was a span of 12 bases. This CDR3 has 14 residues. Germline lookup yields CDR1 MNHEY and CDR2 SVGAGI. This CDR3 is CASSSRLGPYEQYF. The CDR3 bases are TGTGCCAGCAGTTCTCGGCTGGGTCCCTACGAGCAGTACTTC.

V is TRBV30 and J is TRBJ1-2, with a weak D call TRBD1 (5 bases). The V end lost 5 bases, the J end lost 5 bases, and 15 bases lay between the germline ends. The CDR3 is made up of 13 amino acids. Germline-derived CDR1 and CDR2 are GTSNPN and SVGIG (reference sequence). The CDR3 is CAWSSRVWYGYTF. DNA for the CDR3: TGTGCCTGGTCTAGCAGGGTTTGGTATGGCTACACCTTC.

V is TRBV9 and J is TRBJ2-7; TRBD1 matches 8 bases. This CDR3 contains 12 residues. Germline-derived CDR1 and CDR2 are SGDLS and YYNGEE. V dropped 4 bases and J dropped 8; count of bases not matched to a gene: 5. As DNA, the CDR3 is TGTGCCAGCAGCCGGACAGGGACCAAGCAGTACTTC. Protein sequence: CASSRTGTKQYF.

This clonotype occurred a few times. The chain links TRBV5-5 to TRBJ1-2; perhaps TRBD1 as D (5 bases). Looked up from germline, CDR1 is SGHKS and CDR2 is YYEKEE (reference sequence). The CDR3 is 13 residues long. Trimming stripped 1 base from V and 8 bases from J, with 12 bases between. CDR3 residues: CASSLSWGEGYTF. CDR3 bases: TGTGCCAGCAGCTTGTCATGGGGGGAAGGCTACACCTTC.

This clonotype was seen a few times. The genes are TRBV25-1 and TRBJ2-7; possibly TRBD2 for D (6 bases). The CDR3 totals 14 residues. Trimming took off 2 bases at V and 3 bases at J, with 11 bases between the two ends. In germline, CDR1 is MGHDK, CDR2 SYGVNS. This CDR3 is CASSEAGNFYEQYF. The DNA of the CDR3 is TGTGCCAGCAGTGAAGCGGGGAACTTCTACGAGCAGTACTTC.